This TCR beta chain was identified in a study of blood T cell repertoires in COVID-19 (dated by TCRdb to about 2020). About the investigation overall: Collaborator samples came from the United States, Italy and Spain and covered acute and convalescent phases of COVID-19. The prospective study material was composed of cDNA or gDNA derived from T cells, B-cell-depleted T cells, or PBMCs. Subjects who had been exposed to COVID-19, were actively infected with it, or had recovered from it provided the deeply sampled blood TCRbeta repertoires that made up the dataset. The repertoires were made available in a free public database intended to serve as a resource for research on the immune response to SARS-CoV-2. The samples were drawn from the first 160 participants of the ongoing ImmuneRACE study and from 950 to 1,500 subjects provided by 6 global collaborators. Nearly every sample came with metadata listing a de-identified subject ID, COVID-19 status, age in years and sex. Where available, HLA class I and class II types were taken from metadata supplied by the sample provider and were not determined by assay-based typing.

From the germline V gene (reference sequence), CDR1 is LGHDT and CDR2 is YNNKEL. Here V drops 1 base and J drops 6 bases, and the junction holds 14 bases not matched to any gene. The CDR3 spans 18 residues, from the cysteine through the phenylalanine. CDR3 DNA is the only sequence kept; it has 54 bases, read in frame from the first base. This clone has only one observation. It lacks a known antigen. One base away there is no much larger clone; base qualities are not given. The immunoSEQ Assay, a bias-controlled multiplex PCR, was used to amplify TCRbeta CDR3 regions from genomic DNA. Turning to the authors' computational methods: The number of nucleated cells in each sample was estimated by amplification of reference gene primers within the assay. Sequence reads were collapsed and filtered to measure the absolute abundance of every unique TCRbeta CDR3 rearrangement. For each sample, productive Simpson clonality was calculated as the square root of Simpson's diversity index over productive rearrangements. TCRdb took this table from immuneACCESS and kept in-frame rearrangements with V and J called. Such tables lack part of the clones; where checked against another copy, unresolved V genes explain under half of the gap, and the rest is unexplained. V and J calls and clone size are as listed in that table; D and trimming were resolved from the DNA. This sample comprises about 220,000 clones, 70% to 90% of them detected only once. Of the sample, about 2.5% falls within the top ten clones.

The full study reports these points: Clinical and demographic metadata were provided uncurated, with the amount varying by source and participant.

At one collaborating source in Seattle, patients were enrolled during active infection and were followed longitudinally through the course of disease. The collaborating institutions used their own protocols to collect whole blood in K2EDTA tubes. For TCRbeta analysis, collaborators shipped samples in one of three forms: frozen whole blood, isolated PBMCs, or DNA extracted from either of those sample types. The chain employs TRBV3-1 (or the pseudogene TRBV3-2) and TRBJ2-2; 7 central nucleotides agree with TRBD2. The receptor comes from a woman in her sixties or seventies with COVID-19, enrolled during active disease. The sample taken for sequencing was peripheral blood. The DNA reads TGTGCCAGCAGCCAAGGGGGTAGCGGGCGGACCCGACCCGGGGAGCTGTTTTTT. Translated, it gives CASSQGGSGRTRPGELFF.